The 10 T cell receptor beta chains below all came from one sample that was sequenced in a study of blood T cell repertoires in COVID-19. Clones were sequenced by immunoSEQ multiplex PCR, and TCRdb holds only the in-frame ones, with some missing. The sample yields about 170,000 clones, 83% seen once. The sequencing sample was made of peripheral blood. Every receptor here comes from a woman aged 70-85 years who had recovered from COVID-19.

This chain connects TRBV7-3 to TRBJ2-1, with D possibly TRBD2 on 6 matching bases. V was trimmed by 5 bases and J by 10 bases, leaving 12 bases between them. Germline-derived CDR1 and CDR2 are SGHTA and FQGTGA. The CDR3 has 12 residues. In nucleotides, the CDR3 is TGTGCCAGCAGCCCCCGACGGGGGGAGCAGTTCTTC. Amino acid sequence: CASSPRRGEQFF.

V gene TRBV4-3 combines with J gene TRBJ2-7; possibly TRBD1 for D (5 bases). V dropped 0 bases and J dropped 6 bases, with 12 bases sitting between them. The CDR3 has 14 residues. Per germline, CDR1 LGHNA and CDR2 YSLEER. The DNA for the CDR3 is TGCGCCAGCAGCCAAGATCGGGCAGGGCGCGAGCAGTACTTC. This encodes CASSQDRAGREQYF.

The chain recombines TRBV7-6 with TRBJ2-7; D not resolved. Germline values: CDR1 SGHVS, CDR2 FNYEAQ. V was shortened by 1 base and J by 1 base, with 11 bases between the two germline ends. This CDR3 is 15 amino acids long. CDR3 sequence: CASSLGGQASYEQYF. The CDR3, as DNA: TGTGCCAGCAGCTTAGGTGGTCAGGCATCCTACGAGCAGTACTTC.

This chain joins TRBV6-1 and TRBJ1-5; D is unresolved. Germline-derived CDR1 and CDR2 are MNHNS and SASEGT. This CDR3 is built from 13 residues. Trimming took 6 bases from V and 5 from J, leaving 11 bases between them. The CDR3 coding sequence is TGTGCCAGCAGCGAAAACATCGATCAGCCCCAGCATTTT. Protein sequence: CASSENIDQPQHF.

The genes are TRBV7-3 and TRBJ2-1; 12 bases line up with TRBD2. This CDR3 comprises 15 residues. Losses at the gene ends were 4 bases for V and 10 bases for J; bases not matched to a gene: 8. Per the germline V gene, CDR1 is SGHTA and CDR2 is FQGTGA. CDR3 loop: CASSSRLAGEGEQFF. DNA of the CDR3: TGTGCCAGCAGCTCCCGACTAGCGGGGGAGGGCGAGCAGTTCTTC.

The V call is TRBV11-3, the J call TRBJ1-1; tentatively, D is TRBD1 (6 bases). The CDR3 covers 15 residues. Trimming shortened V by 2 bases and J by 1 base, and 11 bases separated the two germline ends. The germline CDR1 and CDR2 sequences are SGHNT and YENEEA. The CDR3 coding sequence is TGTGCCAGCAGCTTATCCAAGACAGGGAACACTGAAGCTTTCTTT. Its protein product is CASSLSKTGNTEAFF.

This clone came up once. The chain uses TRBV10-3 and TRBJ1-1, with a possible D match to TRBD1 (6 bases). CDR1 is ENHRY, CDR2 SYGVKD, per germline. Between the trimmed V and J ends, which lost 4 bases and 4 bases, there was a span of 7 bases. This CDR3 spans 12 amino acids. CDR3 in DNA: TGTGCCATCAGTGGACAGGCCACTGAAGCTTTCTTT. Translated, it gives CAISGQATEAFF.

The rearrangement joins TRBV7-8 to TRBJ1-1, with D tentatively TRBD1 (5 bases). Between the trimmed V and J ends, which lost 3 bases and 5 bases, there was a span of 10 bases. The CDR3 sequence is 13 residues long. Germline V CDR1 and CDR2: SGHVS, FQNEAQ. The CDR3 is CASSFGGGTEAFF. In DNA, the CDR3 is TGTGCCAGCAGCTTTGGGGGGGGGACTGAAGCTTTCTTT.

V and J are TRBV30 and TRBJ2-2; a possible D gene is TRBD1 (5 bases). Germline V gives CDR1 GTSNPN, CDR2 SVGIG (reference sequence). Trimming pared 0 bases from V and 0 bases from J, leaving 5 bases between. The CDR3 totals 14 residues. Here the CDR3 reads CAWSVGPNTGELFF. CDR3 in DNA: TGTGCCTGGAGTGTGGGGCCGAACACCGGGGAGCTGTTTTTT.

This chain connects TRBV30 to TRBJ1-1; a possible D gene is TRBD1 (6 bases). CDR3 length: 15 amino acids. The germline gives CDR1 GTSNPN, CDR2 SVGIG (reference sequence). The V gene lost 7 bases and the J gene lost 4 bases, with 22 bases spanning the gap. The CDR3 region has the DNA TGTGCCTTTACCCCGACCCGCGGGGGGCCCACTGAAGCTTTCTTT. This translates into CAFTPTRGGPTEAFF.